The rows below give T cell receptor beta chains drawn from one sample of a study of Siglec-9 on CD8 T cells in melanoma. Generated by immunoSEQ multiplex PCR, the TCRdb table keeps only in-frame clones and is missing some. In the table there are more than 25,000 clones, 80% of which are singletons. Sequences were obtained from Siglec-9- CD8+ T cells sorted from blood. These receptors were taken from a human donor in good health. Both conserved end residues are part of each CDR3. A D gene is named only where the DNA matches it firmly. Clone sizes are given selectively: once, few, many, or a class where the clone is expanded.

len | j_gene | v_gene | abundance | d_gene | CDR3aa | CDR3nt
16 | TRBJ1-1 | TRBV5-1 | large | TRBD1 | CASSPTQGAQRTEAFF | TGCGCCAGCAGCCCCACACAGGGGGCTCAGCGCACTGAAGCTTTCTTT
16 | TRBJ2-1 | TRBV21-1 | . | . | CASPIEAGRIYNEQFF | TGTGCCAGTCCCATAGAGGCAGGCCGAATATACAATGAGCAGTTCTTC
12 | TRBJ1-1 | TRBV5-6 | . | . | CASSPGHTEAFF | TGTGCCAGCAGTCCCGGACACACTGAAGCTTTCTTT
13 | TRBJ2-2 | TRBV7-9 | . | . | CASSPVGHGELFF | TGTGCCAGCAGCCCCGTGGGCCACGGAGAGCTGTTTTTT
16 | TRBJ1-3 | TRBV25-1 | . | . | CASSVFDWGSGNTIYF | TGTGCCAGCAGTGTATTCGACTGGGGCTCTGGAAACACCATATATTTT
16 | TRBJ2-1 | TRBV5-1 | . | TRBD2 | CASSLDSGSSYNEQFF | TGCGCCAGCAGCTTGGATAGCGGGAGCTCCTACAATGAGCAGTTCTTC
17 | TRBJ1-2 | TRBV30 | . | . | CAWSTPGRKILLYGYTF | TGTGCCTGGAGTACACCGGGACGGAAGATACTCCTCTATGGCTACACCTTC
13 | TRBJ2-2 | TRBV10-1 | few | TRBD1 | CASWGQGAGELFF | TGCGCCAGCTGGGGACAGGGGGCCGGGGAGCTGTTTTTT
15 | TRBJ1-2 | TRBV29-1 | . | TRBD1 | CSAETGGRSLYGYTF | TGCAGCGCTGAGACAGGGGGAAGGTCGTTGTATGGCTACACCTTC
16 | TRBJ1-2 | TRBV4-1 | . | TRBD1 | CASSQDILTGGHGYTF | TGCGCCAGCAGCCAAGATATACTGACAGGGGGTCATGGCTACACCTTC
14 | TRBJ1-3 | TRBV7-9 | . | TRBD1 | CASSSPLTGNTIYF | TGTGCCAGCAGCTCGCCGTTGACAGGGAACACCATATATTTT
13 | TRBJ2-5 | TRBV5-1 | . | . | CASSSYSEETQYF | TGCGCCAGCAGCTCGTACAGTGAAGAGACCCAGTACTTC
14 | TRBJ2-3 | TRBV14 | medium-sized | . | CASSRTGTTDTQYF | TGTGCCAGCAGCCGGACGGGTACCACAGATACGCAGTATTTT
13 | TRBJ2-7 | TRBV9 | . | . | CASSVKTSGEQYF | TGTGCCAGCAGCGTAAAGACCTCGGGAGAGCAGTACTTC
24 | TRBJ2-1 | TRBV23-1 | . | TRBD2 | CASSQCHRLDLGLAGGPSVHEQFF | TGCGCCAGCAGTCAGTGCCATCGCCTAGACTTGGGACTAGCGGGAGGGCCGAGTGTCCATGAGCAGTTCTTC
15 | TRBJ1-1 | TRBV5-4 | . | . | CASSLGQLLNTEAFF | TGTGCCAGCAGCTTGGGGCAGCTTTTGAACACTGAAGCTTTCTTT
14 | TRBJ1-1 | TRBV4-1 | . | TRBD1 | CASRYRGVGTEAFF | TGCGCCAGCAGGTACAGGGGTGTAGGCACTGAAGCTTTCTTT
15 | TRBJ1-1 | TRBV6-9 | once | . | CASSYSSSMNTEAFF | TGTGCCAGCAGTTACTCAAGTAGTATGAACACTGAAGCTTTCTTT
13 | TRBJ2-2 | TRBV10-3 | few | . | CAISERETGELFF | TGTGCCATCAGTGAGCGGGAGACCGGGGAGCTGTTTTTT
14 | TRBJ2-7 | TRBV19 | . | . | CASSIGGSPYEQYF | TGTGCCAGTAGTATAGGTGGGTCACCCTACGAGCAGTACTTC
16 | TRBJ2-2 | TRBV5-5 | . | TRBD1 | CASIGQGAQRVGELFF | TGTGCCAGCATCGGACAGGGGGCGCAGAGGGTCGGGGAGCTGTTTTTT
16 | TRBJ2-7 | TRBV7-3 | . | . | CASSLIGAASSYEQYF | TGTGCCAGCAGCTTAATCGGCGCGGCCAGCTCCTACGAGCAGTACTTC
15 | TRBJ2-7 | TRBV27 | . | . | CASSPRGGGSYEQYF | TGTGCCAGCAGTCCTCGCGGGGGCGGGTCCTACGAGCAGTACTTC
16 | TRBJ1-1 | TRBV25-1 | . | TRBD1 | CASFPTGGIRNTEAFF | TGTGCCAGCTTCCCCACAGGGGGTATAAGGAACACTGAAGCTTTCTTT
13 | TRBJ2-1 | TRBV19 | . | . | CAISRGWGNEQFF | TGTGCCATTAGCAGGGGTTGGGGCAATGAGCAGTTCTTC
17 | TRBJ2-3 | TRBV19 | . | TRBD2 | CASSVTSGGPRGDTQYF | TGTGCCAGTAGTGTGACTAGCGGGGGGCCCCGGGGAGATACGCAGTATTTT